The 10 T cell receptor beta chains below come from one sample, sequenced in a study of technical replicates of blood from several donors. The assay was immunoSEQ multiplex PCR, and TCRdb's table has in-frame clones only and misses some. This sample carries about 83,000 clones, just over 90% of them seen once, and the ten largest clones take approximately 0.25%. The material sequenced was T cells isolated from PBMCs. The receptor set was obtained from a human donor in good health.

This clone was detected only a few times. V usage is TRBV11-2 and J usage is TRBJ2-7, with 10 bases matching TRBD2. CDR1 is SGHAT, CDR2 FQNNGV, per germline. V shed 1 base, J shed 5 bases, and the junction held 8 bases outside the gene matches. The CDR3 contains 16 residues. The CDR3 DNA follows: TGTGCCAGCAGCTTAGTCCCTAGCGGGGGCCTGCACGAGCAGTACTTC. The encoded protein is CASSLVPSGGLHEQYF. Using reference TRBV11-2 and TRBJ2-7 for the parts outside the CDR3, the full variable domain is EAGVAQSPRYKIIEKRQSVAFWCNPISGHATLYWYQQILGQGPKLLIQFQNNGVVDDSQLPKDRFSAERLKGVDSTLKIQPAKLEDSAVYLCASSLVPSGGLHEQYFGPGTRLTVT.

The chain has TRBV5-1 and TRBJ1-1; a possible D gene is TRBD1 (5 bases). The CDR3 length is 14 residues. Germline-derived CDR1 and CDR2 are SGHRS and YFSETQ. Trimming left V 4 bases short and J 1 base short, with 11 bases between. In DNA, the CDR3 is TGCGCCAGCAGCGCAGGGTTTCAGAACACTGAAGCTTTCTTT. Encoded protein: CASSAGFQNTEAFF.

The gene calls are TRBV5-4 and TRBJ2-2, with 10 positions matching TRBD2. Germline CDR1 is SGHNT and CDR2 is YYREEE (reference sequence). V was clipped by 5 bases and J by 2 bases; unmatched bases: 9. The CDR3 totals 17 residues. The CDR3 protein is CASRLSGGALNTGELFF. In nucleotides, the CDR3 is TGTGCCAGCAGACTGAGCGGGGGGGCCCTTAACACCGGGGAGCTGTTTTTT.

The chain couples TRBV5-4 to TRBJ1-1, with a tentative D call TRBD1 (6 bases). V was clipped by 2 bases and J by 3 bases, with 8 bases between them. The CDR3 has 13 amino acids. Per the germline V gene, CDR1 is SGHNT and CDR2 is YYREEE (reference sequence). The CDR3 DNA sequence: TGTGCCAGCAGCTTCGGACAGTACACTGAAGCTTTCTTT. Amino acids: CASSFGQYTEAFF.

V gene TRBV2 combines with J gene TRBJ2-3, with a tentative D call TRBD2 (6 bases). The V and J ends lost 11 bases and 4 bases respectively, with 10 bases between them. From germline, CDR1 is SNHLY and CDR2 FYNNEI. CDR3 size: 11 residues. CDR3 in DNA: TGTGCCCGGCGGGACTCAGATACGCAGTATTTT. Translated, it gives CARRDSDTQYF.

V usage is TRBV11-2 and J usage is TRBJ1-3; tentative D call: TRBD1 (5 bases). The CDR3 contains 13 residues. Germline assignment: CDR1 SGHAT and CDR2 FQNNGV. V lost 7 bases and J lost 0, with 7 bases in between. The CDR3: CASKGNSGNTIYF. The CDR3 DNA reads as TGTGCCAGCAAGGGGAACTCTGGAAACACCATATATTTT.

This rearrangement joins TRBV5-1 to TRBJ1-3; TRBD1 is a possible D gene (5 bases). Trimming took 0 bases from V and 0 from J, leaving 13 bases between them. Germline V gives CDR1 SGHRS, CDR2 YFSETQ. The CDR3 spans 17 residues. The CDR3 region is CASSLDFGAYSGNTIYF. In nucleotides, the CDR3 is TGCGCCAGCAGCTTGGACTTTGGGGCATACTCTGGAAACACCATATATTTT. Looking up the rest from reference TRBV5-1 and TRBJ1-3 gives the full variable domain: KAGVTQTPRYLIKTRGQQVTLSCSPISGHRSVSWYQQTPGQGLQFLFEYFSETQRNKGNFPGRFSGRQFSNSRSEMNVSTLELGDSALYLCASSLDFGAYSGNTIYFGEGSWLTVV.

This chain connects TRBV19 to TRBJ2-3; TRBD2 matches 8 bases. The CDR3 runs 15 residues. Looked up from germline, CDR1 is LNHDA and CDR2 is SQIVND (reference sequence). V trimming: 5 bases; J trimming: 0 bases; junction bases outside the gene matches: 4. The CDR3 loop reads CASSDSGISTDTQYF. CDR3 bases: TGTGCCAGTAGTGATAGCGGGATTAGCACAGATACGCAGTATTTT.

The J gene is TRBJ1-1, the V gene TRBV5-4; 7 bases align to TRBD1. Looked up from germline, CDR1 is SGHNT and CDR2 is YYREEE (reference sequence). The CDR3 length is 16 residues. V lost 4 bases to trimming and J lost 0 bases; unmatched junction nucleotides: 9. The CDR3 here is CASSDPNRGLNTEAFF. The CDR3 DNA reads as TGTGCCAGCAGCGACCCGAACAGGGGTTTGAACACTGAAGCTTTCTTT.

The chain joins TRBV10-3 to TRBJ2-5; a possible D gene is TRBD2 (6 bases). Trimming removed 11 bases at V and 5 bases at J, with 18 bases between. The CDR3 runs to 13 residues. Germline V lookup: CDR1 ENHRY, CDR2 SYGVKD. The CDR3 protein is CALRTGVDETQYF. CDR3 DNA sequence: TGTGCCTTGCGCACGGGGGTAGATGAGACCCAGTACTTC.